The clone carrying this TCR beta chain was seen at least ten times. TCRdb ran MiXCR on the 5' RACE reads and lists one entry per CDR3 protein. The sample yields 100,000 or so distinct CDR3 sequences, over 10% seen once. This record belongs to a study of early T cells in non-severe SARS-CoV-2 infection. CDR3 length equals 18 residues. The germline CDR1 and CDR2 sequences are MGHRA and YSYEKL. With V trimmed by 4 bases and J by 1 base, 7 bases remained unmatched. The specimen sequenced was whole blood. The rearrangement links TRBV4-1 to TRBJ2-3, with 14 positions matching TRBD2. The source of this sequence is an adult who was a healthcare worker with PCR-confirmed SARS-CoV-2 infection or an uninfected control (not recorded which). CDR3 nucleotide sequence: TGCGCCAGCAGCCCGGGACTAGCGGGAGCGGGTGGCACAGATACGCAGTATTTT. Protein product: CASSPGLAGAGGTDTQYF.